This T cell receptor beta chain was documented in a study of cytomegalovirus exposure and HLA in healthy donors. Study-level information: The early release's HLA-typed donors yielded approximately 82 million unique TCRs. Study-level points and caveats: Immune exposure information comprised only CMV serostatus.

Healthy bone marrow donors made up the cohort. The V gene's germline CDR1 is SGHAT and CDR2 FQNNGV. The V and J ends lost 5 bases and 7 bases respectively, with 9 bases between them. The CDR3 extends over 11 amino acids. Primers for the PCR totalled 60 Vbeta and 13 Jbeta. As processed by the authors: Among the unique TCR beta chains that a later analysis counted, roughly 80 million in all, roughly 11 million were shared. Clones were read by immunoSEQ multiplex PCR, and TCRdb kept only the in-frame ones, dropping some. That table is the source of V, J and clone size, and D and trimming were worked out from the DNA. Of 100,000 to 150,000 clones listed, around 67% are singletons. This clone has more than one count but fewer than ten. Its specificity is not known.

V and J are TRBV11-2 and TRBJ2-7, with a weak D call TRBD2 (6 bases). The sample comprised PBMCs. This clonotype was obtained from a woman between 35 and 50 years old in good health and CMV-seropositive. CDR3 bases: TGTGCCAGCAGCACCGGGAGTGAGCAGTACTTC. Amino acid sequence: CASSTGSEQYF.